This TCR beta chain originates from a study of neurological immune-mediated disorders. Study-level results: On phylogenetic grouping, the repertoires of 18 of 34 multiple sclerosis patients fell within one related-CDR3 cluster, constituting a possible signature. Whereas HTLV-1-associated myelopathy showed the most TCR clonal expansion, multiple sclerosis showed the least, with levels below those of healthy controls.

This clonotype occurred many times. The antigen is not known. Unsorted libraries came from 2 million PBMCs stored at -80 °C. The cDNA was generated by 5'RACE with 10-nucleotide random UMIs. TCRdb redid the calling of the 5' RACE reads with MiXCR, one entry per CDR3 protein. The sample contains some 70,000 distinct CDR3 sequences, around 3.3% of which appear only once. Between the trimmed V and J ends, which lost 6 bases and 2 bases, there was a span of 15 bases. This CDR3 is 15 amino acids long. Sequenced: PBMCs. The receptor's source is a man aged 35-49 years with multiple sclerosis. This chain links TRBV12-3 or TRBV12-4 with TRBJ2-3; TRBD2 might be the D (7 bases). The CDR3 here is CASSLPGGLTDTQYF. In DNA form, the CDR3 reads TGTGCCAGCAGCCTCCCCGGGGGGCTCACAGATACGCAGTATTTT.